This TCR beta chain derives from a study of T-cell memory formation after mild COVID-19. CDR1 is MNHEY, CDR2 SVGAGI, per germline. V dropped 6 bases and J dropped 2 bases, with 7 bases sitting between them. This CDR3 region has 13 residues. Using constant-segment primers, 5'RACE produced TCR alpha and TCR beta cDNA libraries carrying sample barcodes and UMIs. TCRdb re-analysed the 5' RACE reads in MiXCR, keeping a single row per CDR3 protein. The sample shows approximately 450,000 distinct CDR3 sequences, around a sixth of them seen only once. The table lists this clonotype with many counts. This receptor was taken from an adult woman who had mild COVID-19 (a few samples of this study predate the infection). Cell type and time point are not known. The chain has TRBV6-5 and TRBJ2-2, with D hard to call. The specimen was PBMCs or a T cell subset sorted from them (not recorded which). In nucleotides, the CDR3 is TGTGCCAGCAGCTCAACTAACACCGGGGAGCTGTTTTTT. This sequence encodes CASSSTNTGELFF.